This entry features one TCR beta chain sequence. The antigen remains undetermined. The authors took one heparinised blood draw, averaging about 110 mL, from each donor. The data belong to a study of beta chain features in type 1 diabetes. Across the whole study: Sorted cells, 107,917,701 in number, were examined across all samples.

cDNA synthesis used the whole RNA isolate, giving expressed TCRB sequences. Clones were sequenced by immunoSEQ multiplex PCR, and TCRdb holds only the in-frame ones, with some missing. The sample holds roughly 280,000 clones, around 24% seen once. This CDR3 has 16 amino acids. The germline V gene has CDR1 LGHNA and CDR2 YNFKEQ. V shed 1 base and J 4 bases; nucleotides not matched to a gene: 7. Overall study results and limits: In all four CD4+ subsets, TCRB CDR3 length was significantly, moderately reduced in type 1 diabetes. PCR could preferentially amplify shorter templates, alike in patients and controls.

This clonotype originated in a woman between 25 and 40 years old with type 1 diabetes. Input material: naive CD4+ T cells from blood. The chain recombines TRBV4-2 with TRBJ1-5; 7 positions match TRBD1. For the CDR3, the DNA is TGTGCCAGCAGCCAAGTTGATGGGGACAGTAATCAGCCCCAGCATTTT. This encodes CASSQVDGDSNQPQHF.